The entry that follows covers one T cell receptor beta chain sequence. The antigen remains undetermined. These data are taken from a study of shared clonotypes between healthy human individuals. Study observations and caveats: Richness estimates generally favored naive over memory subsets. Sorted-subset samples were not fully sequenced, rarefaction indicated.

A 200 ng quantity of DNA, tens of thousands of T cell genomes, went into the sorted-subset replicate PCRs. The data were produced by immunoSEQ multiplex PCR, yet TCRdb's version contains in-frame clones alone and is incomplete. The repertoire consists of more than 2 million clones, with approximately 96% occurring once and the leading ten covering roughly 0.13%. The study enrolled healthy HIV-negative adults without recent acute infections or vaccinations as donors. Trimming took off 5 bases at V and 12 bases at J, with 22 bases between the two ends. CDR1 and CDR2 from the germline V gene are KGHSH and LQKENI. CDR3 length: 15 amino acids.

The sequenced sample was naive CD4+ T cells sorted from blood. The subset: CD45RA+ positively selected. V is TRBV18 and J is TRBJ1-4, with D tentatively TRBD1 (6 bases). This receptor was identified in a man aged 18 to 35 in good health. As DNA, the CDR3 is TGTGCCAGCTCATCCGGGACAATGCTAAACCGGGAACTGTTTTTT. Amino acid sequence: CASSSGTMLNRELFF.